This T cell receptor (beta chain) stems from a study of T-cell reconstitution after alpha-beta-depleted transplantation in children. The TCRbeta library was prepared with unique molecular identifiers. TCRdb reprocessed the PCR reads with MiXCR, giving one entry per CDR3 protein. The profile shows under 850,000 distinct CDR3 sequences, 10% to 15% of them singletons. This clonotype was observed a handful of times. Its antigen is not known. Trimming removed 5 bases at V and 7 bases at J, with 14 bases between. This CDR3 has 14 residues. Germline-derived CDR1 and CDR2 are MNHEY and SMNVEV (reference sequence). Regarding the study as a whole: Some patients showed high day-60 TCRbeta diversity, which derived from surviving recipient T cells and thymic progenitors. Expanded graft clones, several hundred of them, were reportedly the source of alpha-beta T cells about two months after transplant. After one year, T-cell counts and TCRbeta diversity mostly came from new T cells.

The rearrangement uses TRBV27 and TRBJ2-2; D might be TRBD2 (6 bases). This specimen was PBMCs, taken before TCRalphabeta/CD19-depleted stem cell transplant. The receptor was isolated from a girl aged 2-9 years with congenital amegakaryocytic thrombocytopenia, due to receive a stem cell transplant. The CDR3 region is CASSIREMVGELFF. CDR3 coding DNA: TGTGCCAGCAGTATTCGGGAGATGGTCGGGGAGCTGTTTTTT.